This T cell receptor beta chain was obtained from a study of blood T cell repertoires in COVID-19. Only in-frame clones appear in the TCRdb table, and some are missing; sequencing was by immunoSEQ multiplex PCR. The profile shows 400,000 to 450,000 clones, more than 80% of them singletons. With 4 bases clipped from V and 9 bases from J, the junction kept 12 bases outside the gene matches. In germline, CDR1 is LGHDT, CDR2 YNNKEL (reference sequence). The CDR3 runs 17 residues. Sequenced input: PBMCs or T cells enriched from blood (not recorded which). The chain couples TRBV3-1 (or the pseudogene TRBV3-2) to TRBJ2-1, with 13 bases that match TRBD2. The TCR sequence derives from a young man who had recovered from COVID-19. The CDR3 reads CASSRPPGLAGDPEQFF. As DNA, the CDR3 is TGTGCCAGCAGCCGACCCCCTGGACTAGCGGGAGACCCTGAGCAGTTCTTC.